This T cell receptor (beta chain) was identified in a study of blood T cell repertoires in COVID-19. Using immunoSEQ multiplex PCR, the repertoire was profiled, and TCRdb retains in-frame clones only, with some absent. The data show around 300,000 clones, with approximately 85% seen just once and 11% held by the top ten. The V end was cut by 0 bases, the J end by 4 bases, with 19 bases between. The CDR3 totals 17 residues. Looked up from germline, CDR1 is SGHNT and CDR2 is YYREEE (reference sequence). The sample was peripheral blood. The chain carries TRBV5-4 and TRBJ1-1; perhaps TRBD1 as D (5 bases). This clonotype was sampled from a woman between 70 and 85 years old with acute or convalescent COVID-19. The CDR3 coding sequence is TGTGCCAGCAGCTTGGTCCTTTCGGCGGGGCTCATCACTGAAGCTTTCTTT. Translation gives CASSLVLSAGLITEAFF.